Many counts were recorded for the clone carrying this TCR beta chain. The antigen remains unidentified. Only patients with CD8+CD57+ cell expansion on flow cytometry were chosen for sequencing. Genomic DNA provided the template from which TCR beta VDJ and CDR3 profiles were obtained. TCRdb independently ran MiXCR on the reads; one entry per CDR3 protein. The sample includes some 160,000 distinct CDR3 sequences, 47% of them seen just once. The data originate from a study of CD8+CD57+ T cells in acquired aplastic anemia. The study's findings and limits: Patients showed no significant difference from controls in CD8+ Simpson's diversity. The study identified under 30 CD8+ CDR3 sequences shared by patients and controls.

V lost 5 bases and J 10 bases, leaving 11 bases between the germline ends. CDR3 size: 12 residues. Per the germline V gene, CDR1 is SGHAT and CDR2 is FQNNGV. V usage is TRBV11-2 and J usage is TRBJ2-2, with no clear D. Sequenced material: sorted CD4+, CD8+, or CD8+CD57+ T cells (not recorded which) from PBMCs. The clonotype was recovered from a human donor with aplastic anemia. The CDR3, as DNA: TGTGCCAGCAGCGCCGGAGTAGCGGAGCTGTTTTTT. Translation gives CASSAGVAELFF.